A single T cell receptor beta chain is shown here with its context. Participants came from some 23 US areas, aged about 18 to 100 years. Libraries were prepared by immunoSEQ multiplex PCR; TCRdb keeps only in-frame clonotypes and omits some of them. The sample lists around 220,000 clones, nearly 90% occurring once. This sample stems from a study of blood T cell repertoires in COVID-19. CDR1 and CDR2 from the germline V gene are SGHDN and FVKESK. V was cut by 2 bases and J by 11 bases, with 7 bases left in between. This CDR3 has 12 residues. The sequence came from a man aged 25 to 45 who had been exposed to COVID-19. The sequenced sample consisted of PBMCs or T cells enriched from blood (not recorded which). V usage is TRBV14 and J usage is TRBJ1-6; D is unresolved. CDR3 bases: TGTGCCAGCAGCCAATCGAGTGCACCCCTCCACTTT. Translated, it gives CASSQSSAPLHF.